These 18 T cell receptor beta chains were all obtained from the same sample, sequenced in a study of blood T cell repertoires in COVID-19. Clones were read by immunoSEQ multiplex PCR, and TCRdb kept only the in-frame ones, dropping some. The table has hundreds of thousands of clones, approximately 90% seen once. The material sequenced was PBMCs or T cells enriched from blood (not recorded which). Every receptor here comes from a young man who had recovered from COVID-19.

The chain recombines TRBV7-9 with TRBJ1-4; 7 nucleotides agree with TRBD1. Germline CDR1 and CDR2: SEHNR and FQNEAQ (reference sequence). The CDR3 length is 15 residues. With 5 bases clipped from V and 3 bases from J, the junction kept 6 bases outside the gene matches. CDR3 sequence: CASSRAQGANEKLFF. CDR3 in DNA: TGTGCCAGCAGCCGAGCTCAGGGGGCTAATGAAAAACTGTTTTTT.

This chain joins TRBV6-1 and TRBJ1-5, with 9 bases matching TRBD1. J gave up 7 bases and V 2 bases, and 6 bases lay outside the gene matches. The CDR3 length is 15 residues. Per the germline V gene, CDR1 is MNHNS and CDR2 is SASEGT. DNA for the CDR3: TGTGCCAGCAGTGAATTTTGGACAGGGGTGCAGCCCCAGCATTTT. It yields the protein CASSEFWTGVQPQHF.

The chain links TRBV6-5 to TRBJ2-1, with TRBD1 as a possible D gene (5 bases). Trimming took off 5 bases at V and 7 bases at J, with 15 bases between the two ends. The CDR3 is 14 residues long. The germline V gene has CDR1 MNHEY and CDR2 SVGAGI. The CDR3 loop reads CASSSYGRANEQFF. Written as DNA, the CDR3 is TGTGCCAGCAGTAGTTATGGCAGGGCTAATGAGCAGTTCTTC.

This chain links TRBV12-3 or TRBV12-4 with TRBJ2-1, with D perhaps TRBD1 (6 bases). This CDR3 is built from 11 residues. Trimming pared 1 base from V and 14 bases from J, leaving 9 bases between. The CDR3 sequence: CASSLGQGKFF. CDR3 DNA: TGTGCCAGCAGTTTAGGGCAGGGGAAGTTCTTC.

The chain combines TRBV2 with TRBJ2-1; 11 nucleotides line up with TRBD2. With 2 bases clipped from V and 7 bases from J, the junction kept 4 bases outside the gene matches. The CDR3 is 15 residues long. CDR1 SNHLY and CDR2 FYNNEI come from the germline V gene. The CDR3 DNA reads as TGTGCCAGCAGTGAATTTAGCGGGGGGGCTAATGAGCAGTTCTTC. Encoded protein: CASSEFSGGANEQFF.

The chain couples TRBV20-1 to TRBJ2-1, with D unclear. Germline loops: CDR1 DFQATT, CDR2 SNEGSKA (reference sequence). CDR3 length: 12 residues. Trimming removed 3 bases at V and 6 bases at J, with 9 bases between. CDR3 coding DNA: TGCAGTGCTAGTCCCAGACTCAATGAGCAGTTCTTC. Protein product: CSASPRLNEQFF.

The chain has TRBV7-9 and TRBJ2-1, with a tentative D call TRBD2 (5 bases). Germline assignment: CDR1 SEHNR and CDR2 FQNEAQ (reference sequence). CDR3 length: 14 amino acids. V lost 3 bases and J lost 12, with 18 bases in between. CDR3 coding DNA: TGTGCCAGCAGCTTTCTATCTCCGGACTTCAGGCAGTTCTTC. Amino acid sequence: CASSFLSPDFRQFF.

V gene TRBV13 combines with J gene TRBJ2-3; 10 positions match TRBD2. In germline, CDR1 is PRHDT, CDR2 FYEKMQ (reference sequence). The ends lost 3 bases at V and 4 bases at J; junction bases unmatched: 10. CDR3 length equals 17 residues. The CDR3 is CASSFVPSGGAADTQYF. The CDR3 region has the DNA TGTGCCAGCAGCTTCGTTCCCAGCGGGGGGGCCGCAGATACGCAGTATTTT.

This clone was observed once. The gene calls are TRBV19 and TRBJ2-1; 9 nucleotides agree with TRBD2. Germline trimming cut 3 bases from V and 4 bases from J; bases unmatched to any gene: 13. Germline CDR1 is LNHDA and CDR2 is SQIVND (reference sequence). The CDR3 totals 18 residues. CDR3: CASSIRREGLVPYNEQFF. CDR3 DNA: TGTGCCAGTAGTATTAGGCGGGAGGGCCTTGTCCCTTACAATGAGCAGTTCTTC.

The chain's CDR3 is CASTGTGAPHMEQYF. CDR3 sequence (DNA): TGCGCCAGCACCGGGACAGGGGCCCCCCATATGGAGCAGTACTTC. The chain links TRBV10-1 to TRBJ2-7, with TRBD1 matching over 10 bases. CDR1 is WNHNN and CDR2 is SYGVQD in the germline V gene (reference sequence). This CDR3 region has 15 residues. V was pared by 7 bases and J by 7 bases, with 13 bases of the junction left unmatched.

The chain combines TRBV6-4 with TRBJ1-1; weak D call: TRBD1 (6 bases). The CDR3 covers 16 residues. CDR1 and CDR2 from the germline V gene are MRHNA and SNTAGT. V lost 6 bases and J 1 base, leaving 18 bases between the germline ends. The CDR3 spells CASSRTARGGNTEAFF. In DNA, the CDR3 is TGTGCCAGCAGCCGGACAGCGAGGGGGGGGAACACTGAAGCTTTCTTT.

The rearrangement links TRBV27 to TRBJ1-5, with D possibly TRBD1 on 6 matching bases. CDR1 and CDR2 (germline): MNHEY, SMNVEV (reference sequence). The ends were cut back, 6 bases at V and 3 bases at J, with 12 bases in the middle. CDR3 length equals 14 residues. The CDR3 DNA is TGTGCCAGCAGACCTGACAGGTTCAATCAGCCCCAGCATTTT. Residues: CASRPDRFNQPQHF.

The chain employs TRBV28 and TRBJ1-2; tentative D call: TRBD1 (6 bases). Trimming took 6 bases from V and 2 from J, leaving 10 bases between them. Per germline, CDR1 MDHEN and CDR2 SYDVKM. This CDR3 spans 13 amino acids. Here the CDR3 reads CASRPQGNYGYTF. DNA for the CDR3: TGTGCCAGCAGACCTCAGGGGAACTATGGCTACACCTTC.

This rearrangement joins TRBV19 to TRBJ1-4, with no clear D. CDR1 is LNHDA and CDR2 is SQIVND in the germline V gene (reference sequence). Deletions cut 6 bases from V and 4 bases from J, with 15 bases between. The CDR3 has 15 residues. CDR3 DNA: TGTGCCAGTAGCGACCCGACACGGCTTAATGAAAAACTGTTTTTT. It yields the protein CASSDPTRLNEKLFF.

The chain combines TRBV28 with TRBJ1-1; D gene unclear. The CDR3 covers 13 residues. V lost 2 bases, J lost 4 bases, and 8 bases lay in between. Germline lookup yields CDR1 MDHEN and CDR2 SYDVKM. The CDR3 region is CASSLGRGTEAFF. The DNA of the CDR3 is TGTGCCAGCAGTTTAGGGCGGGGCACTGAAGCTTTCTTT.

V usage is TRBV29-1 and J usage is TRBJ2-1; 15 bases match TRBD2. J gave up 9 bases and V 6 bases, and 3 bases lay outside the gene matches. The CDR3 has 13 residues. From germline, CDR1 is SQVTM and CDR2 ANQGSEA. CDR3 DNA: TGCAGCGTCGGACTAGCGGGAGGGGGTGAGCAGTTCTTC. Its translation: CSVGLAGGGEQFF.

The chain couples TRBV6-2 or TRBV6-3 to TRBJ2-6, with TRBD1 matching over 9 bases. V lost 4 bases, J lost 2 bases, and 9 bases stayed unmatched. The CDR3 runs 18 residues. The germline CDR1 and CDR2 sequences are MNHEY and SVGEGT. The CDR3 here is CASSSSGQGKTGANVLTF. The CDR3 DNA sequence: TGTGCCAGCAGTTCATCAGGACAGGGGAAGACTGGGGCCAACGTCCTGACTTTC.

The chain uses TRBV11-2 and TRBJ2-2; 15 bases agree with TRBD2. Trimming removed 4 bases from V and 4 bases from J; junction bases left unmatched: 7. The CDR3 spans 18 residues. CDR1 is SGHAT, CDR2 FQNNGV, per germline. CDR3 region: CASSSIWGLAGGTGELFF. The CDR3 bases are TGTGCCAGCAGCTCCATATGGGGACTAGCGGGAGGCACCGGGGAGCTGTTTTTT.